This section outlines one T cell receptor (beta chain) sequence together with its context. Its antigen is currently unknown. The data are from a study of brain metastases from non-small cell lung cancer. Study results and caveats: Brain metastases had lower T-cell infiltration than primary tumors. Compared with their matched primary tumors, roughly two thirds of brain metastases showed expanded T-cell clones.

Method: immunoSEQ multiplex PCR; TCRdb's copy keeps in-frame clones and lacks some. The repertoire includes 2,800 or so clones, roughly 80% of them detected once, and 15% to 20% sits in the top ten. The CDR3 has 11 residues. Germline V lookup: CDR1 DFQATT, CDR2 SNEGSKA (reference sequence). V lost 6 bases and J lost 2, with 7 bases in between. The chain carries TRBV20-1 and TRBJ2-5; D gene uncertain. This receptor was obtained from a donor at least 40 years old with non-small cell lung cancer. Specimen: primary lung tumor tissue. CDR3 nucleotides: TGCAGTGCGGCGGTTCAAGAGACCCAGTACTTC. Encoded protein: CSAAVQETQYF.